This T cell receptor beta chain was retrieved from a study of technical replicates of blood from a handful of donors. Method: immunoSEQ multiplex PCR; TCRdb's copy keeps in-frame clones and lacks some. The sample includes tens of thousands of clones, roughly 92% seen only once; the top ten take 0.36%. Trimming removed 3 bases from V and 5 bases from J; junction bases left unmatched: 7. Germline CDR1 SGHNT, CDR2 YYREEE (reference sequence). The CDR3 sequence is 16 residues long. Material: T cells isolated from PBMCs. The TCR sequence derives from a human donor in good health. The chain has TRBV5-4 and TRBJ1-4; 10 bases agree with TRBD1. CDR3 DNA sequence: TGTGCCAGCAGCTCCTTCGGACAGGGGGGAAATGAAAAACTGTTTTTT. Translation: CASSSFGQGGNEKLFF.